These 5 T cell receptor beta chains originate from one sample sequenced in a study of shared clonotypes between healthy human individuals. The repertoire was sequenced with immunoSEQ multiplex PCR; TCRdb's copy has only in-frame clones and lacks some. The table records about 2.3 million clones, over 85% of them present only once. Sequencing used naive CD4+ T cells from PBMCs. The subset is: CD45RA+ positively selected. The receptors derive from a man younger than 35 in good health. Some clones in this sample may be carry-over from other donors' samples.

The chain links TRBV7-7 to TRBJ2-5; 7 nucleotides agree with TRBD2. V gave up 5 bases and J gave up 2 bases; unmatched junction bases: 8. This CDR3 spans 15 amino acids. CDR1 SSHAT and CDR2 FNYEAQ come from the germline V gene (reference sequence). The CDR3 coding sequence is TGTGCCAGCAGCCTCAATAGCGGGCAGCAAGAGACCCAGTACTTC. Translation: CASSLNSGQQETQYF. Full variable domain (remainder filled in from reference TRBV7-7 and TRBJ2-5): GAGVSQSPRYKVTKRGQDVTLRCDPISSHATLYWYQQALGQGPEFLTYFNYEAQPDKSGLPSDRFSAERPEGSISTLTIQRTEQRDSAMYRCASSLNSGQQETQYFGPGTRLLVL.

The CDR3 region has the DNA TGTGCCAGCAGGGGACAGGCCTTTTGGGAGACCCAGTACTTC. Amino acid sequence: CASRGQAFWETQYF. The chain employs TRBV28 and TRBJ2-5; 8 nucleotides align to TRBD1. Germline CDR1 MDHEN, CDR2 SYDVKM. The J segment lost 5 bases and the V segment lost 6 bases, leaving 8 bases of the junction unmatched. The CDR3 sequence is 14 residues long.

The J gene is TRBJ2-2, the V gene TRBV19; D gene uncertain. Looked up from germline, CDR1 is LNHDA and CDR2 is SQIVND (reference sequence). Trimming cost V 6 bases and J 7 bases, with 9 bases left between them. The CDR3 covers 12 residues. Written as DNA, the CDR3 is TGTGCCAGTAGACCAGGAAGCGGGGAGCTGTTTTTT. It is translated as CASRPGSGELFF.

This chain connects TRBV6-5 to TRBJ1-5, with D perhaps matching TRBD1 (6 bases). V lost 6 bases to trimming and J lost 4 bases, with 13 bases between them. Germline loops: CDR1 MNHEY, CDR2 SVGAGI. CDR3 length: 14 amino acids. As DNA, the CDR3 is TGTGCCAGCAGCTGGAGACAGGATAATCAGCCCCAGCATTTT. Translation gives CASSWRQDNQPQHF.

CDR3 residues: CASRRPGAASGYGYTF. The DNA for the CDR3 is TGTGCCAGCAGGCGCCCGGGGGCGGCCTCTGGCTATGGCTACACCTTC. V is TRBV27 and J is TRBJ1-2; possible D gene TRBD1, 6 bases. Germline values: CDR1 MNHEY, CDR2 SMNVEV (reference sequence). The germline V and J ends were trimmed by 6 bases and 4 bases, with 21 bases remaining between them. The CDR3 is 16 amino acids.